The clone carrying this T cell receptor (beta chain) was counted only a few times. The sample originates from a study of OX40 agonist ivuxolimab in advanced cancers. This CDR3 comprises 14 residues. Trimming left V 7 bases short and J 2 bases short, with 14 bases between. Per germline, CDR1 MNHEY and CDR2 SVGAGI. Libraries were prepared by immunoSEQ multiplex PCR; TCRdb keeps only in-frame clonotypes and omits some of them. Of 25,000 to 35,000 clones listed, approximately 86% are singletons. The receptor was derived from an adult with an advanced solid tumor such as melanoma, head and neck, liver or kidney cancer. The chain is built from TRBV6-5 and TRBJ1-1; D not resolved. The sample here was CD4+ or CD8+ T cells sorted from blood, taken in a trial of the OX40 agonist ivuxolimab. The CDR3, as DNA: TGTGCCAGCATTGACCCCGACGGTAACACTGAAGCTTTCTTT. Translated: CASIDPDGNTEAFF.